This TCR beta chain is drawn from a study of T cells in Graves' hyperthyroidism and ophthalmopathy. Study background: Peripheral blood was secured at the point of initial diagnosis, before any treatment.

This CDR3 comprises 15 residues. Details on this clonotype: Germline is not matched at one junction end, which may reflect a read error.

A lack of ophthalmopathy progression within 18 months defined stable Graves' hyperthyroidism. Amplification targeted TCR beta CDR3 regions from RNA transcripts. The TCR CDR3 was amplified in a first-round RT-PCR using the HTBI primer set. Each CDR3 protein gets one entry after TCRdb re-called the multiplex PCR reads with MiXCR. The sample includes 600,000 to 800,000 distinct CDR3 sequences, about a third of them seen just once. The sample was blood. This clonotype was obtained from a woman between 40 and 50 years old with Graves' hyperthyroidism. The chain has TRBV12-3 or TRBV12-4 and TRBJ2-7, with 8 bases matching TRBD1. The CDR3 loop reads CASSLVQGGAYKQYF. For the CDR3, the DNA is TGTGCCAGCAGTTTAGTACAGGGGGGAGCCTACAAGCAGTACTTC.